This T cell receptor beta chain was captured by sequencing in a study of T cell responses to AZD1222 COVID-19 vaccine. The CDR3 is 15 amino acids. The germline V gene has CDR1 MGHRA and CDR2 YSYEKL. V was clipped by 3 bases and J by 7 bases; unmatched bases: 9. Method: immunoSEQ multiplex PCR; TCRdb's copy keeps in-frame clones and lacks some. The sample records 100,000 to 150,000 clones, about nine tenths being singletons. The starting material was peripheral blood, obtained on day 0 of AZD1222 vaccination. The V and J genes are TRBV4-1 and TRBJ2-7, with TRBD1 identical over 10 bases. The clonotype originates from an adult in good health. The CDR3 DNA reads TGCGCCAGCAGCCATCCGGGACAGGGGCTGGGGGAGCAGTACTTC. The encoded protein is CASSHPGQGLGEQYF.